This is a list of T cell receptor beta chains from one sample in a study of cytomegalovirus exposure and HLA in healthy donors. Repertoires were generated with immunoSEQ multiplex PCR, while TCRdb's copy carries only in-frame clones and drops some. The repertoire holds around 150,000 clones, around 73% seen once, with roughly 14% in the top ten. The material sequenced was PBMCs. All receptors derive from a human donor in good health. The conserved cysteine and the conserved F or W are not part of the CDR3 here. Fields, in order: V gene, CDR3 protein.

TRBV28 ASSLGRGQGYT
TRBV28 ASSPRTLGNTIY
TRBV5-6 ASSLMRQGAKETQY
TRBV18 ASSLGSSETEAF
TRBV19 ATTARGKDYGYT
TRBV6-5 ASTHGLGQF
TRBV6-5 ASTPGEPSYYEQY
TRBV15 ATSRDWTNRVYGYT
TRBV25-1 ASSERLAGSDTQY
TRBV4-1 ASSLITGPGEGGELF
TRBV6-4 ASRDRDNPTDTQY
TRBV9 ASSVGRGWEQF
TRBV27 ASSSTPYEQY